This T cell receptor (beta chain) was profiled in a study of blood T cell repertoires in COVID-19. The assay was immunoSEQ multiplex PCR, and TCRdb's table has in-frame clones only and misses some. The data hold more than 300,000 clones, with under 95% observed a single time. The germline V gene encodes CDR1 LNHDA and CDR2 SQIVND (reference sequence). V lost 3 bases to trimming and J lost 5 bases, with 10 bases between them. CDR3 size: 13 residues. This chain connects TRBV19 to TRBJ1-2, with D possibly matching TRBD1 (5 bases). Sequences were obtained from peripheral blood. The receptor was derived from a woman aged 18 to 35 who had recovered from COVID-19. The CDR3: CASSIIDSYGYTF. DNA of the CDR3: TGTGCCAGTAGTATCATAGACAGTTATGGCTACACCTTC. Drawing the rest from reference TRBV19 and TRBJ1-2, the complete variable domain is DGGITQSPKYLFRKEGQNVTLSCEQNLNHDAMYWYRQDPGQGLRLIYYSQIVNDFQKGDIAEGYSVSREKKESFPLTVTSAQKNPTAFYLCASSIIDSYGYTFGSGTRLTVV.